This T cell receptor (beta chain) was profiled in a study of blood T cell repertoires in COVID-19. Overall study context: Collection of acute and convalescent COVID-19 samples took place in the United States, Italy and Spain. PBMCs, B-cell-depleted T cells, or T cells provided the cDNA or gDNA that made up the material.

As handled by the study authors: Amplified reference gene primers provided the basis for estimating nucleated cell counts. Sequencing was performed with immunoSEQ multiplex PCR; in TCRdb, only in-frame clones are kept and a portion is missing. The V and J calls and the clone size are those of that table, but D and trimming were determined from the DNA. The table lists 130,000 to 150,000 clones, 80% to 90% of them singletons. The CDR3 spans 16 residues. CDR1 is SEHNR and CDR2 is FQNEAQ in the germline V gene (reference sequence). V lost 3 bases to trimming and J lost 1 base; unmatched junction nucleotides: 3.

This TCR came from a woman aged 45 to 65 with acute or convalescent COVID-19. The sample consisted of peripheral blood. The chain employs TRBV7-9 and TRBJ2-2; 9 bases agree with TRBD1. This chain's CDR3 is CASSLVGQGNTGELFF. The DNA of the CDR3 is TGTGCCAGCAGCTTGGTGGGACAGGGGAACACCGGGGAGCTGTTTTTT.